This TCR beta chain was identified during a study of shared clonotypes between healthy human individuals. Study findings and constraints: Donor scarcity curtailed the genetic and exposure-history diversity represented herein. Tissues were not sampled, only blood, and their repertoires likely differ.

Healthy and HIV-negative, the adult donors had no recent acute infections or vaccinations. Template amounts of 250 to 350 ng DNA, roughly 28,000 T cell genomes, were employed in unsorted PBMC replicate PCRs. TCRdb's copy holds only in-frame clones and misses some; the assay was immunoSEQ multiplex PCR. The sample has about 470,000 clones; 70% to 80% are singletons. Germline assignment: CDR1 SGHRS and CDR2 YFSETQ. The V end was cut by 3 bases, the J end by 14 bases, with 18 bases between. The CDR3 is 13 amino acids. For this clone: Its antigen is undetermined.

The sample comprised PBMCs. This receptor was obtained from a woman aged 40 to 55 in good health. Some clones in this sample may be carry-over from other donors' samples. The chain combines TRBV5-1 with TRBJ2-1, with D tentatively TRBD2 (6 bases). CDR3 sequence reads: CASSSLYGGREFF. The CDR3 DNA is TGCGCCAGCAGCTCGCTGTACGGGGGTAGGGAGTTCTTC.